This T cell receptor beta chain was sequenced during a study of PD-1 blockade in mismatch repair-deficient tumors. There are 14 residues in the CDR3. Per the germline V gene, CDR1 is MNHEY and CDR2 is SVGAGI. With 8 bases clipped from V and 3 bases from J, the junction kept 8 bases outside the gene matches. Method: immunoSEQ multiplex PCR; TCRdb's copy keeps in-frame clones and lacks some. The sample consists of tens of thousands of clones, over 70% of them appearing once. A few counts support this clone. This sequence joins TRBV6-5 and TRBJ2-3; TRBD2 matches at 7 bases. The TCR comes from an adult with mismatch repair-deficient cancer. The material sequenced was peripheral blood, taken 12 weeks after starting pembrolizumab. CDR3 loop: CASRPGGRTDTQYF. DNA of the CDR3: TGTGCCAGCCGGCCGGGAGGTCGGACAGATACGCAGTATTTT.